What follows are 15 T cell receptor beta chains derived from one specimen sequenced in a study of monozygotic twins with inflammatory bowel disease. Using the 5' RACE reads, TCRdb records one entry per CDR3 protein without DNA. The sample totals 330,000 or so distinct CDR3 sequences. The sequenced material came from blood. These receptors were taken from a human donor with ulcerative colitis or Crohn's disease, or a healthy co-twin of an affected twin (not recorded which).

V is TRBV11-2 and J is TRBJ2-5; the TCRdb D gene call, TRBD1, has no DNA to confirm it. The CDR3 sequence is 13 residues long. The germline gives CDR1 SGHAT, CDR2 FQNNGV. This CDR3 is CASSRGTKETQYF.

This CDR3 is CASSFSVQASGNTIYF. This chain uses TRBV7-9 with TRBJ1-3. Germline V gives CDR1 SEHNR, CDR2 FQNEAQ (reference sequence). The CDR3 totals 16 residues.

The chain links TRBV28 to TRBJ2-1; TCRdb gives TRBD1 as the D gene, but with no DNA this cannot be confirmed. This CDR3 is 16 amino acids long. Germline CDR1 and CDR2: MDHEN and SYDVKM. The CDR3 loop reads CASSPARGAVYNEQFF.

The chain uses TRBV30 and TRBJ1-2; TCRdb reports TRBD1, a call that lacks DNA to check it against. This CDR3 has 13 residues. CDR1 GTSNPN and CDR2 SVGIG come from the germline V gene (reference sequence). The CDR3 here is CAWRRQGYYGYTF.

This chain joins TRBV19 and TRBJ2-7. Germline CDR1 reads LNHDA; CDR2 reads SQIVND (reference sequence). There are 14 residues in the CDR3. The CDR3 protein is CASSTQQGSYEQYF. Combining the CDR3 with reference TRBV19 and TRBJ2-7 gives the whole variable domain DGGITQSPKYLFRKEGQNVTLSCEQNLNHDAMYWYRQDPGQGLRLIYYSQIVNDFQKGDIAEGYSVSREKKESFPLTVTSAQKNPTAFYLCASSTQQGSYEQYFGPGTRLTVT.

The V call is TRBV5-1, the J call TRBJ2-1; TCRdb gives TRBD1 as the D gene, but with no DNA this cannot be confirmed. CDR3 length: 14 amino acids. Germline V gene lookup returns CDR1 SGHRS and CDR2 YFSETQ. The chain's CDR3 is CVSSLGDGYNEQFF. The variable domain in full, completed from reference TRBV5-1 and TRBJ2-1, reads KAGVTQTPRYLIKTRGQQVTLSCSPISGHRSVSWYQQTPGQGLQFLFEYFSETQRNKGNFPGRFSGRQFSNSRSEMNVSTLELGDSALYLCVSSLGDGYNEQFFGPGTRLTVL.

The V gene is TRBV29-1, the J gene TRBJ2-1; TCRdb selects TRBD2, and the lack of DNA leaves this call unchecked. This CDR3 has 14 amino acids. Germline V gene lookup returns CDR1 SQVTM and CDR2 ANQGSEA. The CDR3 protein is CSVPGLASYNEQFF.

The chain recombines TRBV12-3 or TRBV12-4 with TRBJ2-2; the TRBD1 assignment by TCRdb is unverifiable without DNA. The CDR3 loop spans 13 amino acids. CDR3 sequence: CASRARRTGELFF.

V gene TRBV4-3 combines with J gene TRBJ2-3; absent DNA, TCRdb's TRBD2 call cannot be checked. Germline CDR1 LGHNA, CDR2 YSLEER. The CDR3 has 17 amino acids. The CDR3 here is CASSQEPTGGLTDTQYF.

The chain links TRBV10-3 to TRBJ2-7; TCRdb's D call, TRBD2, is unchecked because there is no DNA. This CDR3 has 15 residues. Per the germline V gene, CDR1 is ENHRY and CDR2 is SYGVKD. The CDR3 protein is CAISESGEYLYEQYF.

V usage is TRBV7-3 and J usage is TRBJ2-3. Germline V gives CDR1 SGHTA, CDR2 FQGTGA. CDR3 length: 15 amino acids. The CDR3 protein is CASSVDGFSTDTQYF. Combining the CDR3 with reference TRBV7-3 and TRBJ2-3 gives the whole variable domain GAGVSQTPSNKVTEKGKYVELRCDPISGHTALYWYRQSLGQGPEFLIYFQGTGAADDSGLPNDRFFAVRPEGSVSTLKIQRTERGDSAVYLCASSVDGFSTDTQYFGPGTRLTVL.

The chain combines TRBV20-1 with TRBJ1-1; the TCRdb D gene call, TRBD1, has no DNA to confirm it. The CDR3 is 14 residues long. CDR1 and CDR2 from the germline V gene are DFQATT and SNEGSKA (reference sequence). This chain's CDR3 is CSAIVGGANTEAFF.

The chain couples TRBV20-1 to TRBJ2-1; the TCRdb D gene call, TRBD2, has no DNA to confirm it. Germline loops: CDR1 DFQATT, CDR2 SNEGSKA (reference sequence). The CDR3 is 15 amino acids. The CDR3 reads CSARGERGDWNEQFF.

J is TRBJ1-5 and V is TRBV9; TCRdb reports TRBD1, a call that lacks DNA to check it against. Germline V gene sequence: CDR1 SGDLS, CDR2 YYNGEE. This CDR3 has 13 amino acids. The chain's CDR3 is CASSVGSGEPQHF.

The V gene is TRBV7-9, the J gene TRBJ2-3; TCRdb picks TRBD1, but there is no DNA to check that call. This CDR3 has 15 residues. The germline V gene encodes CDR1 SEHNR and CDR2 FQNEAQ (reference sequence). CDR3: CASSLGDRAEDTQYF.